This TCR beta chain was captured by sequencing in a study of blood T cell repertoires in COVID-19. On the study more broadly: Acute-phase and convalescent COVID-19 samples originated in the United States, Italy and Spain. PBMCs, B-cell-depleted T cells, or T cells provided the cDNA or gDNA that made up the material.

Clones were sequenced by immunoSEQ multiplex PCR, and TCRdb holds only the in-frame ones, with some missing. Among some 170,000 clones listed, more than 60% were seen once. The CDR3 has 14 amino acids. J gave up 7 bases and V 6 bases, and 7 bases lay outside the gene matches. Looked up from germline, CDR1 is MNHEY and CDR2 is SVGAGI. The V call is TRBV6-5, the J call TRBJ1-4; TRBD1 aligns across 8 bases. The sample taken for sequencing was peripheral blood. The clonotype comes from a man between 65 and 80 years old with acute or convalescent COVID-19. CDR3 amino acids: CASRNRGWGEKLFF. Here the CDR3 DNA reads TGTGCCAGCAGGAACAGGGGGTGGGGTGAAAAACTGTTTTTT.